These 3 T cell receptor beta chains originate from one sample sequenced in a study of cytomegalovirus exposure and HLA in healthy donors. The study ran its PCR with 60 Vbeta and 13 Jbeta primers. Clones were read by immunoSEQ multiplex PCR, and TCRdb kept only the in-frame ones, dropping some. The sample lists 65,000 to 95,000 clones; 75% were seen once. Material: PBMCs. The receptors originated from a man in his sixties or seventies in good health and CMV-seronegative.

This clone was detected a few times. The chain joins TRBV18 to TRBJ2-5; no reliable D call. Germline assignment: CDR1 KGHSH and CDR2 LQKENI. The CDR3 spans 15 residues. The V end was cut by 2 bases, the J end by 5 bases, with 15 bases between. CDR3 amino acids: CASSPIVLHTETQYF. CDR3 bases: TGTGCCAGCTCACCAATAGTACTCCATACGGAGACCCAGTACTTC.

The chain carries TRBV19 and TRBJ2-2; 8 nucleotides match TRBD2. After removal of 6 bases from V and 7 bases from J, the junction contained 10 bases not matched to a gene. This CDR3 is built from 15 residues. In germline, CDR1 is LNHDA, CDR2 SQIVND (reference sequence). The CDR3 here is CASSIFGGAGGELFF. The CDR3 nucleotides read TGTGCCAGTAGCATTTTCGGGGGGGCTGGCGGGGAGCTGTTTTTT.

The V gene is TRBV5-1, the J gene TRBJ2-2, with a weak D call TRBD2 (7 bases). The V and J ends lost 4 bases and 4 bases respectively, with 20 bases between them. This CDR3 has 17 amino acids. Per the germline V gene, CDR1 is SGHRS and CDR2 is YFSETQ. The CDR3 protein is CASSLMDSGAGTGELFF. In DNA form, the CDR3 reads TGCGCCAGCAGCCTCATGGACAGCGGGGCGGGCACCGGGGAGCTGTTTTTT. Combining the CDR3 with reference TRBV5-1 and TRBJ2-2 gives the whole variable domain KAGVTQTPRYLIKTRGQQVTLSCSPISGHRSVSWYQQTPGQGLQFLFEYFSETQRNKGNFPGRFSGRQFSNSRSEMNVSTLELGDSALYLCASSLMDSGAGTGELFFGEGSRLTVL.